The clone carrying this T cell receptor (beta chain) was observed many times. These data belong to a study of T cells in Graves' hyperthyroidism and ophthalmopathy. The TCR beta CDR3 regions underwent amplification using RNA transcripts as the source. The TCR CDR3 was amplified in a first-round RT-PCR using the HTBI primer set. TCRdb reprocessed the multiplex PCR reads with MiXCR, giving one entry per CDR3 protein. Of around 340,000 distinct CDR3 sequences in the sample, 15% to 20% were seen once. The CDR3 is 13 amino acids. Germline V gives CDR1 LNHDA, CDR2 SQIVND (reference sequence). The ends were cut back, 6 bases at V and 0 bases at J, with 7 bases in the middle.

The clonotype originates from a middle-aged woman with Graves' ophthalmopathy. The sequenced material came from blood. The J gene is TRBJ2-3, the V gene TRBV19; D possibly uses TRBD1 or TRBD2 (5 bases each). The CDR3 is CASRRDSTDTQYF. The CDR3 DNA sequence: TGTGCCAGTAGAAGGGACAGCACAGATACGCAGTATTTT.